This T cell receptor (beta chain) came from a study of blood T cell repertoires in COVID-19. Participants' own reports of clinical history determined their cohort assignment. CDR3 size: 13 residues. V gave up 4 bases and J gave up 8 bases, with 14 bases separating them. In the original workflow: Amplification from reference gene primers served as the basis for estimated nucleated cell counts. Measured with immunoSEQ multiplex PCR; TCRdb has only the in-frame clones, and not every one. The D gene and trimming were derived from the DNA, and the V and J assignments and clone size from that table. The profile shows approximately 310,000 clones, around nine tenths of them singletons.

Sequencing was carried out using PBMCs or T cells enriched from blood (not recorded which). The V and J genes are TRBV12-3 or TRBV12-4 and TRBJ1-1, with D perhaps matching TRBD1 (6 bases). The sequence was collected from a man in his sixties who had recovered from COVID-19. The CDR3 sequence is CASSSQTGGEAFF. In DNA, the CDR3 is TGTGCCAGCAGTTCCCAGACAGGTGGAGAAGCTTTCTTT.